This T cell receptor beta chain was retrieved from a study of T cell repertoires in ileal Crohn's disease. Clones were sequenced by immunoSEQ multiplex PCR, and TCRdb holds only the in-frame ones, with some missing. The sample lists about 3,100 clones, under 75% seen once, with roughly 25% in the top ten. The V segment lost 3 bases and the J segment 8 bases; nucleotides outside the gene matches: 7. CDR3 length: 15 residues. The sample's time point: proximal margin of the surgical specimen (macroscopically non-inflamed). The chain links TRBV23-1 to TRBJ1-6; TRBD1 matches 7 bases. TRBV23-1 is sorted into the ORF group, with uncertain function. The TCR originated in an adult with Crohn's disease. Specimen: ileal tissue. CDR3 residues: CASSHQGGPDSPLHF. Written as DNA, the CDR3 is TGCGCCAGCAGTCACCAGGGGGGGCCTGATTCACCCCTCCACTTT.